The clone carrying this T cell receptor beta chain was seen more than once but under ten times. The antigen is not known. Data came from immunoSEQ multiplex PCR; TCRdb stores just in-frame clones and leaves some out. This sample yields around 39,000 clones, of which 74% are seen a single time; 6% to 7% belongs to the top ten. Between the mid-2010s and the late 2010s, patients underwent resection in Japan or China. Two lung cancer pathologists independently confirmed each histologic diagnosis. These data belong to a study of immune evolution from preneoplasia to lung adenocarcinoma. Study-wide findings and caveats: Top clone share appeared to fall from AAH through AIS, MIA, adenocarcinoma. T cell clonality was higher in KRAS-mutant than EGFR-mutant or wild-type nodules.

Trimming at V came to 4 bases and at J to 7 bases, leaving 23 bases not matched to a gene. The CDR3 is made up of 21 amino acids. CDR1 and CDR2 from the germline V gene are PRHDT and FYEKMQ (reference sequence). Sequenced input: FFPE invasive lung adenocarcinoma tissue. The clonotype comes from a person between 60 and 70 years old with lung adenocarcinoma. The V and J genes are TRBV13 and TRBJ2-1; TRBD2 matches 12 bases. CDR3 protein: CASSSPNMPLTLAGGNNEQFF. The CDR3 DNA sequence: TGTGCCAGCAGCTCCCCAAATATGCCCCTAACACTAGCGGGAGGAAATAATGAGCAGTTCTTC.